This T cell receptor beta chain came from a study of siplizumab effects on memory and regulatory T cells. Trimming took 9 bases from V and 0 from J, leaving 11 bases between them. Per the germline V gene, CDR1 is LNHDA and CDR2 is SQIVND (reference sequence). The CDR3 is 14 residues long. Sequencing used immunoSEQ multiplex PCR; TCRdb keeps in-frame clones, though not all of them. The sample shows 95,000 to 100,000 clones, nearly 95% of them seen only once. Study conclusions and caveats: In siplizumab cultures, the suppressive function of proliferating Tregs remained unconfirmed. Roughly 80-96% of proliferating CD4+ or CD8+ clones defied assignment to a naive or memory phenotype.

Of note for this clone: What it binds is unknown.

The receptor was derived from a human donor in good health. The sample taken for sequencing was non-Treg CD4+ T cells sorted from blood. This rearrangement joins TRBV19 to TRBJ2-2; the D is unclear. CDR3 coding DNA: TGTGCCAGCCGGGCCAACCCGAACACCGGGGAGCTGTTTTTT. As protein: CASRANPNTGELFF.